This TCR beta chain was sequenced in a study of T cell changes during pregnancy in multiple sclerosis. Measured with immunoSEQ multiplex PCR; TCRdb has only the in-frame clones, and not every one. This table holds about 32,000 clones, roughly 89% found once. This CDR3 spans 15 amino acids. V lost 0 bases to trimming and J lost 7 bases; unmatched junction nucleotides: 6. CDR1 is PRHDT and CDR2 is FYEKMQ in the germline V gene (reference sequence). The chain has TRBV13 and TRBJ1-2; 9 bases align to TRBD1. The source was CD8+ T cells from peripheral blood mononuclear cells, collected in the second trimester of pregnancy. The receptor's source is a female donor with multiple sclerosis, enrolled in a pregnancy study. The CDR3 DNA follows: TGTGCCAGCAGCTTAGGACGGACAGGGGCTAGTGGCTACACCTTC. Its protein product is CASSLGRTGASGYTF.